The following is a TCR beta chain sequence with its context. J gave up 3 bases and V 0 bases, and 8 bases lay outside the gene matches. Germline V gene data show CDR1 as KGHDR and CDR2 as SFDVKD. The CDR3 runs 19 residues. This entry comes from a study of blood T cell repertoires in COVID-19. Original methodology: Cell counts per sample came from amplifying reference gene primers. Sequenced by immunoSEQ multiplex PCR; TCRdb stores in-frame clones only, minus some. V and J calls and clone size are those listed in that table; D and trimming were worked out from the DNA. Of roughly 110,000 clones in the sample, approximately 84% were seen once.

This chain links TRBV24-1 with TRBJ1-3; 12 bases are shared with TRBD1. The sequencing sample was made of peripheral blood. The clonotype was recovered from a human donor in a cohort sampled during active COVID-19. The CDR3 here is CATSDLRHRDRGLGNTIYF. CDR3 nucleotide sequence: TGTGCCACCAGTGATTTGCGACACCGGGACAGGGGGCTTGGAAACACCATATATTTT.